Presented here are 25 T cell receptor beta chains from one specimen sequenced in a study of blood T cell repertoires in COVID-19. Some clones are missing from TCRdb's copy, which holds only in-frame ones; the method was immunoSEQ multiplex PCR. The table has more than 60,000 clones, around 72% seen once. Sequenced: peripheral blood. The receptors here all came from a human donor with acute or convalescent COVID-19. The donor label of this sample is uncertain.

This chain connects TRBV7-2 to TRBJ2-1, with D possibly being TRBD1 (5 bases). Germline lookup yields CDR1 SGHTA and CDR2 FQGNSA. The germline V and J ends were trimmed by 4 bases and 5 bases, with 9 bases remaining between them. There are 13 residues in the CDR3. DNA of the CDR3: TGTGCCAGCAGCTCCGACAGACACAATGAGCAGTTCTTC. It yields the protein CASSSDRHNEQFF.

V usage is TRBV7-8 and J usage is TRBJ2-7; D perhaps matches TRBD2 (7 bases). V was clipped by 5 bases and J by 0 bases, with 20 bases between them. Germline V gene sequence: CDR1 SGHVS, CDR2 FQNEAQ. This CDR3 has 17 residues. The CDR3 DNA sequence: TGTGCCAGCAGCCGAACCTCGGGGAGGGGGGTCTCCTACGAGCAGTACTTC. This translates into CASSRTSGRGVSYEQYF.

This CDR3 reads CASSLSGQGASYGYTF. The CDR3 coding sequence is TGTGCCAGCAGCCTCTCAGGGCAGGGGGCTAGCTATGGCTACACCTTC. The chain employs TRBV3-1 (or the pseudogene TRBV3-2) and TRBJ1-2; 8 nucleotides line up with TRBD1. Trimming took 4 bases from V and 4 from J; bases not matched to a gene: 11. The length of the CDR3 is 16 residues. Germline V gives CDR1 LGHDT, CDR2 YNNKEL (reference sequence).

The rearrangement links TRBV24-1 to TRBJ2-1; TRBD1 is a possible D gene (6 bases). Trimming shortened V by 5 bases and J by 0 bases, and 7 bases separated the two germline ends. Germline CDR1 KGHDR, CDR2 SFDVKD. This CDR3 is 14 amino acids long. The CDR3 sequence is CATSATGSYNEQFF. The CDR3 DNA follows: TGTGCCACCAGTGCGACAGGCTCCTACAATGAGCAGTTCTTC.

This sequence joins TRBV6-2 or TRBV6-3 and TRBJ2-2; 9 bases line up with TRBD2. In germline, CDR1 is MNHEY, CDR2 SVGEGT. The CDR3 is 17 amino acids. V shed 2 bases and J 2 bases; nucleotides not matched to a gene: 6. This CDR3 is CASSYTLAGFNTGELFF. CDR3 DNA sequence: TGTGCCAGCAGTTACACCCTAGCGGGGTTCAACACCGGGGAGCTGTTTTTT.

This clone was counted a few times. The genes are TRBV5-1 and TRBJ1-2; 7 bases match TRBD1. V lost 4 bases and J lost 5; bases outside the gene matches: 11. Germline CDR1 and CDR2: SGHRS and YFSETQ. The CDR3 spans 15 residues. DNA of the CDR3: TGCGCCAGCAGCCAACTTCAAGGGGGCGCTTATGGCTACACCTTC. Protein sequence: CASSQLQGGAYGYTF.

J is TRBJ2-1 and V is TRBV6-2 or TRBV6-3; 9 bases are a match to TRBD2. Germline-derived CDR1 and CDR2 are MNHEY and SVGEGT. The CDR3 contains 13 residues. With 5 bases clipped from V and 10 bases from J, the junction kept 6 bases outside the gene matches. The CDR3 sequence: CASSISGGPEQFF. The CDR3, as DNA: TGTGCCAGCAGTATTAGCGGGGGCCCCGAGCAGTTCTTC.

This sequence joins TRBV11-2 and TRBJ1-6; TRBD1 agrees at 7 bases. CDR1 SGHAT and CDR2 FQNNGV come from the germline V gene. V shed 3 bases and J 9 bases; nucleotides not matched to a gene: 5. This CDR3 comprises 14 residues. As DNA, the CDR3 is TGTGCCAGCAGCTTGGACAGGAACACTTCACCCCTCCACTTT. Amino acid sequence: CASSLDRNTSPLHF.

In DNA, the CDR3 is TGTGCCAGCAGCTCCACCGGGACTAGCGGAGAGACCCAGTACTTC. Encoded protein: CASSSTGTSGETQYF. The rearrangement uses TRBV7-2 and TRBJ2-5; TRBD2 agrees at 11 bases. The CDR3 has 15 residues. Germline V lookup: CDR1 SGHTA, CDR2 FQGNSA. V shed 4 bases and J 4 bases; nucleotides not matched to a gene: 5. Using reference TRBV7-2 and TRBJ2-5 for the parts outside the CDR3, the full variable domain is GAGVSQSPSNKVTEKGKDVELRCDPISGHTALYWYRQSLGQGLEFLIYFQGNSAPDKSGLPSDRFSAERTGGSVSTLTIQRTQQEDSAVYLCASSSTGTSGETQYFGPGTRLLVL.

CDR3 residues: CASAQEAPDTQYF. CDR3 nucleotides: TGTGCCAGCGCTCAGGAGGCACCTGATACGCAGTATTTT. The V call is TRBV11-2, the J call TRBJ2-3; D possibly corresponds to TRBD2 (5 bases). Germline V gene sequence: CDR1 SGHAT, CDR2 FQNNGV. The CDR3 loop spans 13 amino acids. Trimming stripped 8 bases from V and 6 bases from J, with 15 bases between.

The J gene is TRBJ2-5, the V gene TRBV9; a weak D match, TRBD1 (5 bases). Germline CDR1 reads SGDLS; CDR2 reads YYNGEE. With 4 bases removed from V and 1 base from J, the gap between germline ends came to 20 bases. The CDR3 runs 17 residues. Here the CDR3 reads CASSPRRDAAFQETQYF. CDR3 nucleotides: TGTGCCAGCAGCCCCCGCAGGGATGCAGCCTTCCAAGAGACCCAGTACTTC. Looking up the rest from reference TRBV9 and TRBJ2-5 gives the full variable domain: DSGVTQTPKHLITATGQRVTLRCSPRSGDLSVYWYQQSLDQGLQFLIQYYNGEERAKGNILERFSAQQFPDLHSELNLSSLELGDSALYFCASSPRRDAAFQETQYFGPGTRLLVL.

This chain uses TRBV5-1 with TRBJ2-3; no firm D call. Trimming removed 0 bases at V and 0 bases at J, with 5 bases between. CDR3 length equals 14 residues. Germline V gene lookup returns CDR1 SGHRS and CDR2 YFSETQ. The CDR3 region has the DNA TGCGCCAGCAGCTTGGGAGATAGCACAGATACGCAGTATTTT. This sequence encodes CASSLGDSTDTQYF. The whole variable domain, remainder taken from reference TRBV5-1 and TRBJ2-3, is KAGVTQTPRYLIKTRGQQVTLSCSPISGHRSVSWYQQTPGQGLQFLFEYFSETQRNKGNFPGRFSGRQFSNSRSEMNVSTLELGDSALYLCASSLGDSTDTQYFGPGTRLTVL.

The chain links TRBV6-2 or TRBV6-3 to TRBJ1-5; 10 nucleotides match TRBD1. With 5 bases clipped from V and 4 bases from J, the junction kept 5 bases outside the gene matches. Germline V CDR1 and CDR2: MNHEY, SVGEGT. This CDR3 comprises 15 residues. The CDR3 coding sequence is TGTGCCAGCAGTCCCCTGGGACAGGGGAATCAGCCCCAGCATTTT. Amino acid sequence: CASSPLGQGNQPQHF.

This chain joins TRBV28 and TRBJ1-4; maybe TRBD1 (6 bases). Germline V CDR1 and CDR2: MDHEN, SYDVKM. The CDR3 is 14 amino acids. Trimming left V 5 bases short and J 4 bases short, with 11 bases between. CDR3 sequence reads: CASSGRGGNEKLFF. CDR3 in DNA: TGTGCCAGCAGTGGCAGGGGCGGTAATGAAAAACTGTTTTTT.

This chain joins TRBV28 and TRBJ2-7; TRBD1 matches 10 bases. The junction had 3 bases not matched to a gene; V was cut back by 8 bases and J by 2 bases. The germline V gene has CDR1 MDHEN and CDR2 SYDVKM. CDR3 size: 13 residues. CDR3 sequence: CASRGTGAYEQYF. The CDR3 DNA reads as TGTGCCAGCCGGGGGACAGGGGCCTACGAGCAGTACTTC.

CDR3 sequence: CASSLEFSGSGTDTQYF. The CDR3 bases are TGTGCCAGCAGCTTAGAATTTAGCGGGAGTGGCACAGATACGCAGTATTTT. This sequence joins TRBV7-9 and TRBJ2-3; TRBD2 agrees at 9 bases. With 1 base clipped from V and 1 base from J, the junction kept 6 bases outside the gene matches. This CDR3 has 17 amino acids. CDR1 SEHNR and CDR2 FQNEAQ come from the germline V gene (reference sequence).

This rearrangement joins TRBV6-2 or TRBV6-3 to TRBJ2-7; 9 nucleotides match TRBD1. CDR3 size: 13 residues. Germline V gene data show CDR1 as MNHEY and CDR2 as SVGEGT. V lost 6 bases to trimming and J lost 5 bases; unmatched junction nucleotides: 5. Here the CDR3 reads CASSLDRGNEQYF. DNA for the CDR3: TGTGCCAGCAGCCTCGACAGGGGGAACGAGCAGTACTTC.

The V call is TRBV5-1, the J call TRBJ2-2, with TRBD1 matching 10 bases. CDR1 is SGHRS, CDR2 YFSETQ, per germline. This CDR3 has 15 amino acids. The V and J ends lost 2 bases and 5 bases, in that order; junction bases with no gene match: 3. CDR3: CASSFDRGLTGELFF. The CDR3 coding sequence is TGCGCCAGCAGCTTCGACAGGGGGCTTACCGGGGAGCTGTTTTTT.

The rearrangement links TRBV19 to TRBJ2-5; 10 nucleotides match TRBD2. With V trimmed by 2 bases and J by 4 bases, 4 bases remained unmatched. Per germline, CDR1 LNHDA and CDR2 SQIVND (reference sequence). The CDR3 is 15 residues long. CDR3 amino acids: CASSIWLAGVETQYF. As DNA, the CDR3 is TGTGCCAGTAGTATATGGCTAGCGGGAGTAGAGACCCAGTACTTC.

The chain couples TRBV6-6 to TRBJ2-1; 8 bases are a match to TRBD1. The CDR3 length is 14 residues. The germline gives CDR1 MNHNY, CDR2 SVGAGI (reference sequence). J was trimmed by 4 bases and V by 5 bases; bases with no gene match: 4. The CDR3 sequence is CASSAGTGYNEQFF. The DNA for the CDR3 is TGTGCCAGCAGTGCCGGGACAGGATACAATGAGCAGTTCTTC.

This chain joins TRBV30 and TRBJ1-1, with D possibly being TRBD1 (5 bases). V dropped 0 bases and J dropped 0 bases, with 8 bases sitting between them. This CDR3 region has 14 residues. Germline V lookup: CDR1 GTSNPN, CDR2 SVGIG (reference sequence). The CDR3 loop reads CAWSVGGMNTEAFF. The CDR3 DNA reads TGTGCCTGGAGTGTGGGGGGGATGAACACTGAAGCTTTCTTT.

The rearrangement uses TRBV11-2 and TRBJ2-3; 10 positions match TRBD2. Germline trimming cut 1 base from V and 8 bases from J; bases unmatched to any gene: 6. The CDR3 is 15 amino acids. Germline assignment: CDR1 SGHAT and CDR2 FQNNGV. This CDR3 reads CASSLGSSGGTTQYF. The CDR3 nucleotides are TGTGCCAGCAGCTTAGGTTCTAGCGGGGGTACTACGCAGTATTTT.

V and J are TRBV5-1 and TRBJ2-3; 9 bases map to TRBD2. V lost 4 bases, J lost 1 base, and 13 bases stayed unmatched. The CDR3 loop spans 18 amino acids. The germline V gene has CDR1 SGHRS and CDR2 YFSETQ. CDR3 region: CASSPGLISGGRTDTQYF. CDR3 DNA: TGCGCCAGCAGCCCCGGCCTGATTAGCGGGGGTCGCACAGATACGCAGTATTTT.

The chain uses TRBV13 and TRBJ2-3; TRBD2 might be the D (6 bases). CDR3 length equals 15 residues. V was trimmed by 4 bases and J by 5 bases, leaving 16 bases between them. The V gene's germline CDR1 is PRHDT and CDR2 FYEKMQ (reference sequence). CDR3 nucleotide sequence: TGTGCCAGCAGCTCCCGGACGGGAGTGGGAGATACGCAGTATTTT. Protein product: CASSSRTGVGDTQYF.

This chain links TRBV28 with TRBJ2-2; 13 bases are a match to TRBD2. The CDR3 runs 17 residues. The ends lost 1 base at V and 3 bases at J; junction bases unmatched: 2. The germline gives CDR1 MDHEN, CDR2 SYDVKM. The CDR3 loop is CASSLFGLAGDTGELFF. The CDR3 DNA reads as TGTGCCAGCAGTTTATTTGGACTAGCGGGGGACACCGGGGAGCTGTTTTTT.